This T cell receptor beta chain was found in a study of human T cells and chemical hapten exposure. Germline values: CDR1 MNHEY, CDR2 SMNVEV (reference sequence). V was trimmed by 6 bases and J by 0 bases, leaving 9 bases between them. The CDR3 runs to 13 residues. This sample's time point: healthy volunteer bleed at 6 weeks. Unfractionated whole blood was the source of the extracted total RNA. TCRdb re-derived calls from the RACE reads in MiXCR, one entry per CDR3 protein. This table holds around 65,000 distinct CDR3 sequences, around 6.3% found once. The clonotype comes from a female donor in good health. Some clones in this sample may be carry-over from other donors' samples. The sample consisted of whole blood. The chain recombines TRBV27 with TRBJ2-7; no clear D. The CDR3 spells CASRGRPSYEQYF. CDR3 DNA: TGTGCCAGCAGGGGCAGGCCCTCCTACGAGCAGTACTTC.